The rows below give T cell receptor beta chains drawn from one sample of a study of beta chain features in type 1 diabetes. Generated by immunoSEQ multiplex PCR, the TCRdb table keeps only in-frame clones and is missing some. The data show around 150,000 clones, with roughly 8% seen just once and over 0.45% held by the top ten. The sample comprised central memory CD4+ T cells from blood. The receptors shown here come from a woman aged 18-30 years with type 1 diabetes. The CDR3 runs from the conserved cysteine through the conserved F or W. A D gene is named only where the DNA matches it firmly.

J	V	D	CDR3
TRBJ1-1	TRBV27	NA	CASSSLTEAFF
TRBJ2-4	TRBV19	NA	CASSIEGARAKNIQYF
TRBJ2-2	TRBV5-8	NA	CASSPISRTGELFF
TRBJ2-3	TRBV25-1	TRBD2	CASSEALAGVYTDTQYF
TRBJ2-3	TRBV5-1	TRBD1	CASSLNAPTGGDTQYF
TRBJ2-1	TRBV5-6	TRBD2	CASSSGTSGFNEQFF
TRBJ2-1	TRBV6-1	TRBD2	CASSERDHGRNEQFF
TRBJ2-2	TRBV30	TRBD2	CAWSTLAGRELFF
TRBJ2-5	TRBV18	NA	CASSPGETQYF
TRBJ2-1	TRBV9	NA	CASSVGAGDYYNEQFF
TRBJ1-5	TRBV5-1	TRBD1	CASSVQGDQPQHF
TRBJ2-7	TRBV2	TRBD1	CASSVNRGGYEQYF
TRBJ2-7	TRBV14	NA	CASSSTGGGREQYF
TRBJ1-1	TRBV5-1	NA	CASSWQGNTEAFF
TRBJ1-2	TRBV10-3	NA	CAIHADYGYTF
TRBJ2-1	TRBV5-5	NA	CASSLFSAINNEQFF
TRBJ2-7	TRBV29-1	NA	CSVEEGGAYEQYF
TRBJ2-5	TRBV7-2	TRBD1	CASSAGDRAETQYF
TRBJ2-3	TRBV4-2	TRBD2	CASSQDAGGPSDTQYF
TRBJ2-1	TRBV7-7	TRBD2	CASSDGLGREQFF
TRBJ2-7	TRBV7-2	TRBD1	CASTRQGGIPLIGEQYF
TRBJ2-4	TRBV19	TRBD2	CASSETSGRGNIQYF
TRBJ1-5	TRBV6-5	NA	CASRRQAYSNQPQHF